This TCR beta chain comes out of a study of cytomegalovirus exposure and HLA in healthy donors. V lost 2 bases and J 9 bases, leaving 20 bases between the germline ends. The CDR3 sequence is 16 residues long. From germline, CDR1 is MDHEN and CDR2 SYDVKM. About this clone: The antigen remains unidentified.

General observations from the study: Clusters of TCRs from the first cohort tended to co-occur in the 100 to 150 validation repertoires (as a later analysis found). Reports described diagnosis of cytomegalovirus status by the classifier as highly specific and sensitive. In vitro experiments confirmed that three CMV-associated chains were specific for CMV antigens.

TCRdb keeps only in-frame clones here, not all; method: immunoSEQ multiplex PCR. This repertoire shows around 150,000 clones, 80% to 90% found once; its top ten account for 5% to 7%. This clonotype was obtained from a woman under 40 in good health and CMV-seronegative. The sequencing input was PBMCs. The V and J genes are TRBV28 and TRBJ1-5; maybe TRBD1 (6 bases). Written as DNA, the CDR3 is TGTGCCAGCAGTTTAAGGACCGGGGGGGCGAGGGGGCCCCAGCATTTT. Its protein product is CASSLRTGGARGPQHF.